The 10 T cell receptor beta chains below come from one sample, sequenced in a study of cytomegalovirus exposure and HLA in healthy donors. PCR was performed using 60 Vbeta and 13 Jbeta primers. The method was immunoSEQ multiplex PCR; TCRdb's version includes in-frame clones alone and lacks a portion of them. The table shows some 130,000 clones, with more than 80% occurring only once. Material: PBMCs. All receptors derive from a man aged 30-40 years in good health and CMV-seronegative.

The rearrangement links TRBV28 to TRBJ1-2; 8 bases line up with TRBD1. The CDR3 contains 14 residues. The germline CDR1 and CDR2 sequences are MDHEN and SYDVKM. After removal of 6 bases from V and 4 bases from J, the junction contained 7 bases not matched to a gene. CDR3 DNA sequence: TGTGCCAGCAGGCCGAGACAGGGGAGCTATGGCTACACCTTC. Protein sequence: CASRPRQGSYGYTF.

This sequence joins TRBV27 and TRBJ2-7; a weak D match, TRBD2 (5 bases). Germline-derived CDR1 and CDR2 are MNHEY and SMNVEV (reference sequence). The CDR3 loop spans 15 amino acids. V lost 2 bases, J lost 4 bases, and 15 bases lay in between. CDR3 DNA sequence: TGTGCCAGCAGTTTAAGCAGCGGCCCGAGGTACGAGCAGTACTTC. Translated: CASSLSSGPRYEQYF.

This clone was counted once. The chain recombines TRBV29-1 with TRBJ2-1, with D hard to call. This CDR3 comprises 12 residues. Germline CDR1 reads SQVTM; CDR2 reads ANQGSEA. V dropped 4 bases and J dropped 7 bases, with 11 bases sitting between them. CDR3: CSVVQVSNEQFF. Here the CDR3 DNA reads TGCAGCGTTGTACAAGTATCAAATGAGCAGTTCTTC.

The rearrangement links TRBV27 to TRBJ1-1; no clear D gene. CDR1 and CDR2 (germline): MNHEY, SMNVEV (reference sequence). V dropped 5 bases and J dropped 5 bases, with 15 bases sitting between them. The CDR3 contains 14 residues. The CDR3 here is CASSPLMVRTEAFF. For the CDR3, the DNA is TGTGCCAGCAGTCCTCTAATGGTCCGGACTGAAGCTTTCTTT.

The genes are TRBV15 and TRBJ1-2; D gene uncertain. This CDR3 comprises 12 residues. Germline V gene lookup returns CDR1 LNHNV and CDR2 YYDKDF (reference sequence). V lost 0 bases, J lost 5 bases, and 4 bases lay in between. The CDR3 is CATSRDRYGYTF. The CDR3 DNA reads as TGTGCCACCAGCAGAGATCGGTATGGCTACACCTTC.

V is TRBV27 and J is TRBJ2-3; 10 bases fit TRBD2. Germline trimming cut 3 bases from V and 3 bases from J; bases unmatched to any gene: 3. CDR3 length: 15 amino acids. Germline CDR1 is MNHEY and CDR2 is SMNVEV (reference sequence). CDR3 amino acids: CASSFQTSGTDTQYF. Written as DNA, the CDR3 is TGTGCCAGCAGTTTTCAGACTAGCGGGACAGATACGCAGTATTTT.

The genes are TRBV19 and TRBJ2-3; D might be TRBD2 (6 bases). CDR1 and CDR2 (germline): LNHDA, SQIVND (reference sequence). Trimming removed 3 bases at V and 0 bases at J, with 7 bases between. This CDR3 comprises 14 residues. The CDR3 spells CASSIGGSTDTQYF. CDR3 nucleotide sequence: TGTGCCAGTAGTATTGGGGGGAGCACAGATACGCAGTATTTT.

This chain joins TRBV30 and TRBJ1-1, with D tentatively TRBD1 (5 bases). Germline CDR1 GTSNPN, CDR2 SVGIG (reference sequence). Trimming stripped 0 bases from V and 2 bases from J, with 13 bases between. This CDR3 contains 15 residues. The CDR3 reads CAWSVFRAGNTEAFF. DNA of the CDR3: TGTGCCTGGAGTGTCTTCAGGGCGGGAAACACTGAAGCTTTCTTT.

Only a few counts were recorded for this clone. The chain is built from TRBV19 and TRBJ2-5; the D gene is possibly TRBD2 (6 bases). CDR1 is LNHDA and CDR2 is SQIVND in the germline V gene (reference sequence). This CDR3 has 14 residues. V gave up 5 bases and J gave up 9 bases, with 19 bases separating them. The CDR3 sequence: CASSLRPGDGAQYF. DNA of the CDR3: TGTGCCAGTAGTCTAAGACCGGGGGATGGGGCCCAGTACTTC. The complete variable domain, with remaining parts taken from reference TRBV19 and TRBJ2-5, reads DGGITQSPKYLFRKEGQNVTLSCEQNLNHDAMYWYRQDPGQGLRLIYYSQIVNDFQKGDIAEGYSVSREKKESFPLTVTSAQKNPTAFYLCASSLRPGDGAQYFGPGTRLLVL.

This clone is a singleton in its sample. V usage is TRBV27 and J usage is TRBJ2-7, with 9 bases fitting TRBD1. The CDR3 runs 15 residues. V shed 6 bases and J 4 bases; nucleotides not matched to a gene: 10. Germline lookup yields CDR1 MNHEY and CDR2 SMNVEV (reference sequence). The CDR3 protein is CASRMTGGDTYEQYF. CDR3 bases: TGTGCCAGCAGAATGACAGGGGGAGATACTTACGAGCAGTACTTC.